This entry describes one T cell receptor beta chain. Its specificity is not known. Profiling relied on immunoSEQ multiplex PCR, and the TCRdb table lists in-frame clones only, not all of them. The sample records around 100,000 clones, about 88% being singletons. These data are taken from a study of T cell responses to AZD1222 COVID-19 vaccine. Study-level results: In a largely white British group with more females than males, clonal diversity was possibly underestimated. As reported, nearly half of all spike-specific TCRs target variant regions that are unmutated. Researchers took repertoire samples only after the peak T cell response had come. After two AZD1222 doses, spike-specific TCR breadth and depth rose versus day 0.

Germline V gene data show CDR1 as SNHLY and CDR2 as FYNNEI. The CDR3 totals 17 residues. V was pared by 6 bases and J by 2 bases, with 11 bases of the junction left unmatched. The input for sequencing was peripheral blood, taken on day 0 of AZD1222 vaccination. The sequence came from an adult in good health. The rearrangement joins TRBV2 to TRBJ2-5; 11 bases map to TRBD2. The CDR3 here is CASSVATSGGIQETQYF. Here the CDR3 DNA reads TGTGCCAGCAGCGTTGCAACTAGCGGGGGAATTCAAGAGACCCAGTACTTC.